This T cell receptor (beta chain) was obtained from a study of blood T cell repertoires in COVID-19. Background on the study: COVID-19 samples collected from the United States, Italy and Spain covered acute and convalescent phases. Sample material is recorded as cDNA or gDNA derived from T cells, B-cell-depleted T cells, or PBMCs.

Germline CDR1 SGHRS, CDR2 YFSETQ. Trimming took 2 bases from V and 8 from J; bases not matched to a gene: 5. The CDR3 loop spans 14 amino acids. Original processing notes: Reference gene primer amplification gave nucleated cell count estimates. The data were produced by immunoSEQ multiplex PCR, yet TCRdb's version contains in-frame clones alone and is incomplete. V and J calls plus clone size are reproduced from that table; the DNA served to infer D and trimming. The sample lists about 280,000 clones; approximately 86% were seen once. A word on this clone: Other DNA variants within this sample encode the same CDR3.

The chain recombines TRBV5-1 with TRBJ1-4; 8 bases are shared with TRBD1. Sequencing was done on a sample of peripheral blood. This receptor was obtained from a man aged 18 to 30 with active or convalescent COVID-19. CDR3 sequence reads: CASSFGQGGEKLFF. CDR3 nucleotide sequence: TGCGCCAGCAGCTTCGGACAGGGTGGAGAAAAACTGTTTTTT.